This T cell receptor (beta chain) was obtained from a study of blood T cell repertoires in COVID-19 (dated by TCRdb to 2018 to 2020). Broadly, across the study: Samples covering the acute and convalescent phases of COVID-19 were provided by collaborators in the United States, Italy and Spain. Deeply sampled blood TCRbeta repertoires from subjects exposed to, actively infected with, or recovered from COVID-19 were included in the dataset. Sample metadata almost always included a de-identified subject ID, COVID-19 status, age in years and sex. The material from the prospective study consisted of cDNA or gDNA derived from T cells, B-cell-depleted T cells, or PBMCs. A freely available public database, intended as a resource for researchers studying the immune response to SARS-CoV-2, is where the repertoires were released. The samples were drawn from two sources: the first 160 participants of the ongoing ImmuneRACE study, and 1,000 to 1,500 subjects contributed by 6 global collaborators. Where available, HLA class I and class II types were obtained from metadata supplied by the sample provider rather than from assay-based typing. Overall results and qualifications from the work: The amount of clinical and demographic metadata varied by source and participant and was provided uncurated.

Including the terminal cysteine and phenylalanine, the CDR3 comprises 14 residues. Here the CDR3 DNA is all that survives: 42 bases in frame from base 1. Cut back by 4 bases and 0 bases, the V and J ends lie 7 bases apart. In the germline V gene (reference sequence), CDR1 corresponds to GTSNPN and CDR2 to SVGIG. TCRbeta CDR3 regions were amplified from genomic DNA by means of the immunoSEQ Assay, a bias-controlled multiplex PCR. In the authors' own workflow: Within the assay, amplification of reference gene primers was used to estimate how many nucleated cells each sample contained. To quantify the absolute abundance of each unique TCRbeta CDR3 rearrangement, sequence reads were collapsed and filtered. For each sample, productive Simpson clonality was calculated as the square root of Simpson's diversity index across productive rearrangements. Drawn from immuneACCESS, this table holds only the in-frame rearrangements with V and J called that TCRdb kept. Clones are partly lost; checked studies trace under half to an unresolved V gene and leave the rest unexplained. Clone size and V and J calls were adopted from that table, with D and trimming inferred from the DNA. The table for this sample lists about 200,000 clones; roughly nine tenths of them were counted only once. Jointly, the top ten make up about 1.3% of the sample.

Whole blood was collected in K2EDTA tubes by collaborating institutions according to the institutions' own protocols. For TCRbeta analysis, collaborators shipped samples in one of three forms: frozen whole blood, isolated PBMCs, or DNA extracted from either of those sample types. To note about this clone: Which antigen it targets is not known. Per-base quality was not reported, and no clone a single base away is much larger than it.

This TCR was recovered from a man younger than 45 with acute or convalescent COVID-19. Sample: peripheral blood. The chain employs TRBV30 and TRBJ2-6, and TRBD2 may be the D gene, going by 5 matching bases. The CDR3 amino acid sequence is: CAWTTSSGANVLTF. The DNA sequence is TGTGCCTGGACAACTAGCTCTGGGGCCAACGTCCTGACTTTC.